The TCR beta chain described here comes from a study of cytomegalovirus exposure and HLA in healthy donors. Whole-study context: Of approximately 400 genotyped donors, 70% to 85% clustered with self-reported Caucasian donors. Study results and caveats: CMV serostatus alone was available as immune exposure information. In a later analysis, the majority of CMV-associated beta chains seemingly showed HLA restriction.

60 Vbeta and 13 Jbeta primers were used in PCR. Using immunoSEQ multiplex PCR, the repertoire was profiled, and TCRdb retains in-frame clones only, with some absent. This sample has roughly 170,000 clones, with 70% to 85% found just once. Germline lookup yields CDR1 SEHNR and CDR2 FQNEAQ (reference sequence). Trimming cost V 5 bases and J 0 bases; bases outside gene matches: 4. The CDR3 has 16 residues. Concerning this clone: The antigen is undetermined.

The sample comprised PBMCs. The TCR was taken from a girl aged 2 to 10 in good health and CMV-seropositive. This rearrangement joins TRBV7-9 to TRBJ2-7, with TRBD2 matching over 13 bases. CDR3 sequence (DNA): TGTGCCAGCAGCGGACTAGCGGGAGTGAGCTCCTACGAGCAGTACTTC. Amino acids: CASSGLAGVSSYEQYF.